The rows below give T cell receptor beta chains drawn from one sample of a study of regulatory T cells. Some clones are missing from TCRdb's copy, which holds only in-frame ones; the method was immunoSEQ multiplex PCR. The sample has just over 20,000 clones, more than 85% seen once. The sequencing input was CD8+ T cells sorted from blood. All receptors derive from a child under 10 years old with CD3G deficiency. Each CDR3 is given with its conserved first and last residue. A D gene is named only where the DNA matches it firmly. Size is omitted from some rows. Given values are once, few, many or a class for expanded clones.

>TRBD2|TRBV28|-|TRBJ2-7
TGTGCCAGCAGACGGACTAGCGGTTGGTACGAGCAGTACTTC
CASRRTSGWYEQYF
>-|TRBV28|-|TRBJ1-5
TGTGCCAGCAGTTTTTTAGCGACTAGATCAGATCAGCCCCAGCATTTT
CASSFLATRSDQPQHF
>-|TRBV13|-|TRBJ2-1
TGTGCCAGCAGCGCGACAGGTTTCAATGAGCAGTTCTTC
CASSATGFNEQFF
>-|TRBV7-8|-|TRBJ1-4
TGTGCCAGCACCGGGTCGGCAACTAATGAAAAACTGTTTTTT
CASTGSATNEKLFF
>TRBD2|TRBV10-2|-|TRBJ2-7
TGCGCCAGCAAGGGACTAGCGGGAGGGCCTTTCGACGAGCAGTACTTC
CASKGLAGGPFDEQYF
>-|TRBV30|-|TRBJ2-5
TGTGCCTGGAGCGTTCCCGGGGGAAGAGGAGAGACCCAGTACTTC
CAWSVPGGRGETQYF
>-|TRBV5-1|-|TRBJ2-2
TGCGCCAGCAGCTTGGACCCAGGGGCCGGGGAGCTGTTTTTT
CASSLDPGAGELFF
>-|TRBV28|-|TRBJ2-7
TGTGCCAGCAGTTCCCAGGGGCCTTCCTACGAGCAGTACTTC
CASSSQGPSYEQYF
>-|TRBV28|-|TRBJ2-2
TGTGCCAGCAGTTTGAGGGGGAACGGGGAGCTGTTTTTT
CASSLRGNGELFF
>-|TRBV4-1|-|TRBJ2-3
TGCGCCAGCAGCCAAGACGGAGCCCCGGCCGATACGCAGTATTTT
CASSQDGAPADTQYF
>-|TRBV4-1|-|TRBJ1-1
TGCGCCAGCAGCCAAGTGACAGACGAAGGCACTGAAGCTTTCTTT
CASSQVTDEGTEAFF
>-|TRBV6-1|-|TRBJ2-1
TGTGCCAGCAGACAGGCCTACAATGAGCAGTTCTTC
CASRQAYNEQFF
>-|TRBV7-8|-|TRBJ2-7
TGTGCCAGCAGCTATACAGGTGTCTACGAGCAGTACTTC
CASSYTGVYEQYF
>-|TRBV28|-|TRBJ2-7
TGTGCCAGCAGTTCCTCCCTCAGGGGGGCTTCCTACGAGCAGTACTTC
CASSSSLRGASYEQYF
>TRBD2|TRBV5-1|-|TRBJ2-1
TGCGCCAGCAGCTTGGGGGAGGGCGATGAGCAGTTCTTC
CASSLGEGDEQFF
>-|TRBV28|-|TRBJ2-7
TGTGCCAGCAGTTTCAGGGGGGTAGGCTACGAGCAGTACTTC
CASSFRGVGYEQYF
>TRBD1|TRBV7-3|few|TRBJ1-2
TGTGCCAGCAGCTGGCCCAACTCCAGGGGGGTCTATGGCTACACCTTC
CASSWPNSRGVYGYTF
>TRBD2|TRBV28|-|TRBJ2-1
TGTGCCAGCAGTTCCAGTCCGGGACTAGTGCTTTTGAATGAGCAGTTCTTC
CASSSSPGLVLLNEQFF
>-|TRBV4-1|-|TRBJ1-1
TGCGCCAGCAGCCTAGCGGGGGACCTGAACACTGAAGCTTTCTTT
CASSLAGDLNTEAFF
>-|TRBV19|-|TRBJ2-1
TGTGCCAGTAGTATAGCGACAGGCACCAATGAGCAGTTCTTC
CASSIATGTNEQFF
>-|TRBV7-9|-|TRBJ2-3
TGTGCCAGCAGCCCAAATAGTTACACAGATACGCAGTATTTT
CASSPNSYTDTQYF
>TRBD2|TRBV28|-|TRBJ2-7
TGTGCCAGCAGTCCTTATAGCGGGAGGGCCGACGAGCAGTACTTC
CASSPYSGRADEQYF
>TRBD2|TRBV28|-|TRBJ2-1
TGTGCCAGCAGTGGTAGCGGGAGCTACAATGAGCAGTTCTTC
CASSGSGSYNEQFF
>-|TRBV7-8|-|TRBJ2-7
TGTGCCAGCAGCTACGACAGGTCTGAGCAGTACTTC
CASSYDRSEQYF
>-|TRBV6-1|-|TRBJ1-2
TGTGCCAGCAGTGAATTCCGGGACATCTACTATGGCTACACCTTC
CASSEFRDIYYGYTF
>-|TRBV20-1|-|TRBJ2-1
TGCAGTGCCGAACACGGAGATGAGCAGTTCTTC
CSAEHGDEQFF
>-|TRBV19|-|TRBJ2-1
TGTGCCAGTAGTTCCACAGGGTCACCGTACAATGAGCAGTTCTTC
CASSSTGSPYNEQFF
>-|TRBV4-1|-|TRBJ1-1
TGCGCCAGCAGCCAACCGGGAGGGAACACTGAAGCTTTCTTT
CASSQPGGNTEAFF
>TRBD2|TRBV28|-|TRBJ2-1
TGTGCCAGCAGTGGACTAGCGGACAATGAGCAGTTCTTC
CASSGLADNEQFF
>-|TRBV7-9|-|TRBJ2-6
TGTGCCAGCAGCTTTTCCGGACCTGACAACTCTGGGGCCAACGTCCTGACTTTC
CASSFSGPDNSGANVLTF
>-|TRBV7-9|-|TRBJ1-2
TGTGCCAGCAGCCACGGACGTAGTCTGCTTGGCTACACCTTC
CASSHGRSLLGYTF
>TRBD2|TRBV28|-|TRBJ2-7
TGTGCCAGCAGTCCCGGGACTAGCGGGACGTACGAGCAGTACTTC
CASSPGTSGTYEQYF
>-|TRBV19|-|TRBJ1-1
TGTGCCAGTAGTATAGGGGAGACTGAAGCTTTCTTT
CASSIGETEAFF
>TRBD2|TRBV6-1|once|TRBJ2-3
TGTGCCAGCAGTGACCCAGCGGGAAACACAGATACGCAGTATTTT
CASSDPAGNTDTQYF
>TRBD2|TRBV5-1|-|TRBJ2-2
TGCGCCAGCAGGGATGTTCTTGCGGGAGCGAACACCGGGGAGCTGTTTTTT
CASRDVLAGANTGELFF
>-|TRBV6-6|-|TRBJ1-2
TGTGCCAGCAGTCGACATCCAGACTCCTCGGAAGGCTACACCTTC
CASSRHPDSSEGYTF
>-|TRBV19|-|TRBJ2-1
TGTGCCAGTAGTCTGCGACTCGGTCTCCCCGATGAGCAGTTCTTC
CASSLRLGLPDEQFF
>TRBD1|TRBV30|-|TRBJ2-7
TGTGCCTGGAGTCAGGGGGCGGGCGAGCAGTACTTC
CAWSQGAGEQYF